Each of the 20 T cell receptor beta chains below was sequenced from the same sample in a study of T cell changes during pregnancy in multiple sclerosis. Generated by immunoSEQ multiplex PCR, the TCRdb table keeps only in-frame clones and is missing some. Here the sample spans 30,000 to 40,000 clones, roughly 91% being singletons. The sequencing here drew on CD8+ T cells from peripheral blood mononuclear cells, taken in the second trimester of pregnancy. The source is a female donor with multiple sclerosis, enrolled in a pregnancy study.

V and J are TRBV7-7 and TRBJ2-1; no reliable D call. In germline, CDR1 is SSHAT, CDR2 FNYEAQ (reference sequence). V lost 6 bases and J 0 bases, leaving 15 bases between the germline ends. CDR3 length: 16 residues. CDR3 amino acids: CASSATNPSSYNEQFF. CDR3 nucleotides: TGTGCCAGCAGTGCAACCAATCCGAGCTCCTACAATGAGCAGTTCTTC.

The CDR3 region is CASSPTLDATGELFF. The CDR3, as DNA: TGTGCCAGCAGTCCGACTCTTGATGCCACCGGGGAGCTGTTTTTT. V usage is TRBV6-1 and J usage is TRBJ2-2; D is undetermined. V shed 5 bases and J shed 4 bases, with 14 bases lying between them. The germline gives CDR1 MNHNS, CDR2 SASEGT. The CDR3 extends over 15 amino acids.

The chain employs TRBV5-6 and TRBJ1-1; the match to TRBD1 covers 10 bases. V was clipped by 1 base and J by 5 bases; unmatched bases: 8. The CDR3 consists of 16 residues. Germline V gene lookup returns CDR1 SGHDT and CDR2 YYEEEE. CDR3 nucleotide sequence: TGTGCCAGCAGCTTGACCCGGACAGGGGGACTTACTGAAGCTTTCTTT. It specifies CASSLTRTGGLTEAFF.

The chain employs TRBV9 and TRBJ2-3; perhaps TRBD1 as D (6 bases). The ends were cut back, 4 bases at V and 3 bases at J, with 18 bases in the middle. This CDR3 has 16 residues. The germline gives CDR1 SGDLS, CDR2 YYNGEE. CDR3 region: CASSTEAGQITDTQYF. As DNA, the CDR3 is TGTGCCAGCAGCACAGAGGCCGGACAGATTACAGATACGCAGTATTTT.

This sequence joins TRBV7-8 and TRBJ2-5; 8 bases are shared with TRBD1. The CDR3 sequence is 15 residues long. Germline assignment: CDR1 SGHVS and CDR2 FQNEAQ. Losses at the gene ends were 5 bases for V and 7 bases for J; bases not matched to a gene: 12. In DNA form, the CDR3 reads TGTGCCAGCAGCACAAACTCAGGGGGCCCGGGGACCCAGTACTTC. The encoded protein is CASSTNSGGPGTQYF.

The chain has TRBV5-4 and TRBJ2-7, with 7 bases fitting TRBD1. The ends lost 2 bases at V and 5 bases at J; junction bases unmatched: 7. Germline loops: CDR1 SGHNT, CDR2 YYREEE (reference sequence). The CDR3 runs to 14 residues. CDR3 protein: CASSFSGQADEQYF. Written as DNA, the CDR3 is TGTGCCAGCAGCTTCAGTGGACAGGCCGACGAGCAGTACTTC.

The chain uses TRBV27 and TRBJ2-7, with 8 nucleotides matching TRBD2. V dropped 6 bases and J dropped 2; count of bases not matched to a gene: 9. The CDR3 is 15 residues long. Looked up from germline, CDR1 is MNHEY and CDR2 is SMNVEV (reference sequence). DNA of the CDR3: TGTGCCAGCAGAATCCTAGCGGGTGCTGCCTACGAGCAGTACTTC. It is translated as CASRILAGAAYEQYF.

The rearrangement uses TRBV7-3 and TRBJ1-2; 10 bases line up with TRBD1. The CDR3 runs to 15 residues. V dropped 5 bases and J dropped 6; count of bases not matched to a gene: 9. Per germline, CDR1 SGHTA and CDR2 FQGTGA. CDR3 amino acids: CASSPGQGVFDGYTF. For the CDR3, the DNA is TGTGCCAGCAGCCCCGGACAGGGGGTTTTCGATGGCTACACCTTC.

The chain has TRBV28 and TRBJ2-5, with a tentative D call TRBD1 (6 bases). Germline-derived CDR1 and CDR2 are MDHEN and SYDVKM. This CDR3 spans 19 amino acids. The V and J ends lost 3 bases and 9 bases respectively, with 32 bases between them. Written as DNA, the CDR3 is TGTGCCAGCAGTTTCAGCCTTTTACATACAGGGCCCAACAAGGCGGCCCAGTACTTC. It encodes CASSFSLLHTGPNKAAQYF. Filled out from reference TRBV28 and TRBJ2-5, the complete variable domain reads DVKVTQSSRYLVKRTGEKVFLECVQDMDHENMFWYRQDPGLGLRLIYFSYDVKMKEKGDIPEGYSVSREKKERFSLILESASTNQTSMYLCASSFSLLHTGPNKAAQYFGPGTRLLVL.

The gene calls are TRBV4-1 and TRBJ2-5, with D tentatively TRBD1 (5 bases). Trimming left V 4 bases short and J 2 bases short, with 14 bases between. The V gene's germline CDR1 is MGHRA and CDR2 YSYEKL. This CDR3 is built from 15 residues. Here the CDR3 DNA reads TGCGCCAGCAGCCCCGTACAGGTTGGACAAGAGACCCAGTACTTC. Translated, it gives CASSPVQVGQETQYF.

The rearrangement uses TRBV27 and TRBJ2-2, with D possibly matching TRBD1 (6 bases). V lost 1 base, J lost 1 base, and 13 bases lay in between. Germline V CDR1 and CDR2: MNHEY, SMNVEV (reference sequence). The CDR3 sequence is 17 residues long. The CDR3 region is CASSLYSGVRNTGELFF. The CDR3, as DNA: TGTGCCAGCAGTTTATACTCAGGGGTTAGGAACACCGGGGAGCTGTTTTTT.

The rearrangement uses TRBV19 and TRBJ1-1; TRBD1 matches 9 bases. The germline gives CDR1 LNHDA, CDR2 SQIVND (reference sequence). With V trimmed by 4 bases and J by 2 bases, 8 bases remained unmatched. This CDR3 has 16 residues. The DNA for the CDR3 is TGTGCCAGTAGTAGTACAGGGGGCGGGAAAAACACTGAAGCTTTCTTT. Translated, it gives CASSSTGGGKNTEAFF.

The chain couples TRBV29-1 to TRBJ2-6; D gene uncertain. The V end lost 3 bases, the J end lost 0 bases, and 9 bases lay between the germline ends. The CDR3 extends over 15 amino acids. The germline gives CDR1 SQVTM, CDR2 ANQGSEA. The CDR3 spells CSVDPIGSGANVLTF. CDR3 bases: TGCAGCGTTGACCCAATCGGCTCTGGGGCCAACGTCCTGACTTTC.

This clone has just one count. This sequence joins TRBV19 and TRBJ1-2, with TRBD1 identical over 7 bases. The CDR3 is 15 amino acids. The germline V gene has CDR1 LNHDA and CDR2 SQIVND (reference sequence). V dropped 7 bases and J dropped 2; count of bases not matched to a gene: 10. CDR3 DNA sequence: TGTGCCAGTATCCCTGGAGGGACAGCAAACTATGGCTACACCTTC. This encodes CASIPGGTANYGYTF.

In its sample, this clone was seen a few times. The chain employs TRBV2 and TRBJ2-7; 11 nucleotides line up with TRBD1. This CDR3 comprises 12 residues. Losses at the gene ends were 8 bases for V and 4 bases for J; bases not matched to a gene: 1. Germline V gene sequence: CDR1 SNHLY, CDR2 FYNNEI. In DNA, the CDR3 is TGTGCCAGCGGGACAGGGGGATACGAGCAGTACTTC. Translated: CASGTGGYEQYF.

CDR3: CASSPGRGGSYNEQFF. For the CDR3, the DNA is TGTGCCAGCAGCCCAGGACGGGGGGGCTCCTACAATGAGCAGTTCTTC. V gene TRBV11-3 combines with J gene TRBJ2-1; TRBD2 matches at 8 bases. The V gene end was trimmed by 5 bases and the J gene end by 0 bases; junction bases not matched to a gene: 6. Germline loops: CDR1 SGHNT, CDR2 YENEEA. The CDR3 sequence is 16 residues long.

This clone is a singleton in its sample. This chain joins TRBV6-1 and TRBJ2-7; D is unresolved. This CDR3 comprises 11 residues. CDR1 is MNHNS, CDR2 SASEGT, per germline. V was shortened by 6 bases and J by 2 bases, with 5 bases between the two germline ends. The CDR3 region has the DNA TGTGCCAGCAGGAGTCCCTACGAGCAGTACTTC. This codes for CASRSPYEQYF.

DNA of the CDR3: TGTGCCAGCAGCTCCATCCTAGCGGGAGGGAACACAGATACGCAGTATTTT. Translated, it gives CASSSILAGGNTDTQYF. This chain links TRBV7-9 with TRBJ2-3; 12 positions match TRBD2. The CDR3 extends over 17 amino acids. The V gene end was trimmed by 4 bases and the J gene end by 2 bases; junction bases not matched to a gene: 7. Per germline, CDR1 SEHNR and CDR2 FQNEAQ (reference sequence).

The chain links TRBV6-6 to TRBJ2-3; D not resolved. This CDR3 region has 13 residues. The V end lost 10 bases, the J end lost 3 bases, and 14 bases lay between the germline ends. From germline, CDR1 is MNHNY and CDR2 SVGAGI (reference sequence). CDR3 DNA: TGTGCCATGCGCCGCACTGTTACAGATACGCAGTATTTT. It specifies CAMRRTVTDTQYF.

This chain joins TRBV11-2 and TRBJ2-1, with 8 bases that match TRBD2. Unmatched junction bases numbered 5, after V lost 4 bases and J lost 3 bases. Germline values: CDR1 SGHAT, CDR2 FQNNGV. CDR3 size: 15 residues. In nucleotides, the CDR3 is TGTGCCAGCAGCTCCAGCGGGAGCGGCTACAATGAGCAGTTCTTC. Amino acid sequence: CASSSSGSGYNEQFF.